This is a list of T cell receptor beta chains from one sample in a study of T cell responses to AZD1222 COVID-19 vaccine. Clones were read by immunoSEQ multiplex PCR, and TCRdb kept only the in-frame ones, dropping some. The sample holds about 130,000 clones, approximately 91% seen once. The specimen was peripheral blood, collected on day 0 of AZD1222 vaccination. These receptors all stem from an adult in good health. Both conserved end residues are part of each CDR3. The order of the fields is clone size, J gene, V gene, D gene, CDR3 DNA, CDR3 protein. The D gene is left open where the match is weak. Expanded clones are given a class, and other clones once, few, many or no size at all.

clone size: -; J gene: TRBJ2-7; V gene: TRBV10-1; D gene: -; CDR3 DNA: TGCGCCAGCAGTGGAGCGAACTCCTACGAGCAGTACTTC; CDR3 protein: CASSGANSYEQYF
clone size: once; J gene: TRBJ2-5; V gene: TRBV4-1; D gene: -; CDR3 DNA: TGCGCCAGCAGCCAAGGACCCAGGGGAGAGACCCAGTACTTC; CDR3 protein: CASSQGPRGETQYF
clone size: -; J gene: TRBJ2-2; V gene: TRBV19; D gene: -; CDR3 DNA: TGTGCCAGTAGGGCGCAATCCGGGGAGCTGTTTTTT; CDR3 protein: CASRAQSGELFF
clone size: -; J gene: TRBJ1-6; V gene: TRBV28; D gene: -; CDR3 DNA: TGTGCCAGCAATCCGTCCTTCTCCTATAATTCACCCCTCCACTTT; CDR3 protein: CASNPSFSYNSPLHF
clone size: -; J gene: TRBJ1-1; V gene: TRBV7-2; D gene: -; CDR3 DNA: TGTGCCAGCAGCCGCCACACTGAAGCTTTCTTT; CDR3 protein: CASSRHTEAFF
clone size: -; J gene: TRBJ2-7; V gene: TRBV5-1; D gene: -; CDR3 DNA: TGCGCCAGCAGCGCAACGGAGGGGGTAGGCTACGAGCAGTACTTC; CDR3 protein: CASSATEGVGYEQYF
clone size: -; J gene: TRBJ2-1; V gene: TRBV30; D gene: TRBD1; CDR3 DNA: TGTGCCTGGAGTGGGGCAGGGGGCTACGATGAGCAGTTCTTC; CDR3 protein: CAWSGAGGYDEQFF
clone size: -; J gene: TRBJ2-1; V gene: TRBV21-1; D gene: -; CDR3 DNA: TGTGCCAGCAGCGATATAAGCTCCTACAATGAGCAGTTCTTC; CDR3 protein: CASSDISSYNEQFF
clone size: -; J gene: TRBJ1-4; V gene: TRBV13; D gene: -; CDR3 DNA: TGTGCCAGCAGCTTGGGGACTGAGGAAAAACTGTTTTTT; CDR3 protein: CASSLGTEEKLFF
clone size: -; J gene: TRBJ1-5; V gene: TRBV18; D gene: -; CDR3 DNA: TGTGCCAGCTCACCAGTCCAGGACCGCAATCAGCCCCAGCATTTT; CDR3 protein: CASSPVQDRNQPQHF
clone size: -; J gene: TRBJ2-3; V gene: TRBV27; D gene: -; CDR3 DNA: TGTGCCAGCAGTTTGCGGGGTCCGTTCCCCGAGGGGGATAGTACAGATACGCAGTATTTT; CDR3 protein: CASSLRGPFPEGDSTDTQYF
clone size: -; J gene: TRBJ2-7; V gene: TRBV28; D gene: TRBD1; CDR3 DNA: TGTGCCACCGTGACACCGGGACAGACCTACGAGCAGTACTTC; CDR3 protein: CATVTPGQTYEQYF
clone size: -; J gene: TRBJ2-7; V gene: TRBV11-2; D gene: TRBD2; CDR3 DNA: TGTGCCAGCAGCTTAGAACCGGGAGGGGGCGAGCAGTACTTC; CDR3 protein: CASSLEPGGGEQYF
clone size: -; J gene: TRBJ1-2; V gene: TRBV13; D gene: -; CDR3 DNA: TGTGCCAGCAGCTTAGGGGGAGCGGAAAACTATGGCTACACCTTC; CDR3 protein: CASSLGGAENYGYTF
clone size: -; J gene: TRBJ2-7; V gene: TRBV3-1/TRBV3-2; D gene: -; CDR3 DNA: TGTGCCAGCAACCCACAGGGAAGCTCCTACGAGCAGTACTTC; CDR3 protein: CASNPQGSSYEQYF
clone size: -; J gene: TRBJ2-2; V gene: TRBV5-6; D gene: -; CDR3 DNA: TGTGCCAGCAGAGGCTACAGTGGTAGCGCCGGGGAGCTGTTTTTT; CDR3 protein: CASRGYSGSAGELFF
clone size: -; J gene: TRBJ2-2; V gene: TRBV28; D gene: -; CDR3 DNA: TGTGCCAGCAGGGCCACCGGGGAGCTGTTTTTT; CDR3 protein: CASRATGELFF
clone size: -; J gene: TRBJ2-4; V gene: TRBV6-2/TRBV6-3; D gene: TRBD1; CDR3 DNA: TGTGCCAGCAGTTATGATTACAGGGGCAAAAACATTCAGTACTTC; CDR3 protein: CASSYDYRGKNIQYF
clone size: -; J gene: TRBJ1-2; V gene: TRBV7-8; D gene: -; CDR3 DNA: TGTGCCAGCAGCGTCGCAGGGTGGCGTTGGGGCTACACCTTC; CDR3 protein: CASSVAGWRWGYTF
clone size: -; J gene: TRBJ2-4; V gene: TRBV7-3; D gene: -; CDR3 DNA: TGTGCCAGCAGCTTAAGCGTCCCGAACATTCAGTACTTC; CDR3 protein: CASSLSVPNIQYF
clone size: -; J gene: TRBJ1-2; V gene: TRBV5-4; D gene: -; CDR3 DNA: TGTGCCAGCAGTCTGACCCGGGACACCCTCTATGGCTACACCTTC; CDR3 protein: CASSLTRDTLYGYTF
clone size: once; J gene: TRBJ2-7; V gene: TRBV19; D gene: TRBD1; CDR3 DNA: TGTGCCAGTAGTGACAGGGGGCCTTTCTCCTACGAGCAGTACTTC; CDR3 protein: CASSDRGPFSYEQYF
clone size: -; J gene: TRBJ1-1; V gene: TRBV25-1; D gene: TRBD1; CDR3 DNA: TGTGCCAGCAGTGTCCGGGACAGGGGGGTAGGTGAAGCTTTCTTT; CDR3 protein: CASSVRDRGVGEAFF
clone size: -; J gene: TRBJ1-5; V gene: TRBV11-1; D gene: -; CDR3 DNA: TGTGCCAGCAGCTTAGACGGGGGGCAGCAGCCCCAGCATTTT; CDR3 protein: CASSLDGGQQPQHF
clone size: -; J gene: TRBJ1-1; V gene: TRBV30; D gene: TRBD1; CDR3 DNA: TGTGCCTGGGAGGGGGCCCTGGGCACTGAAGCTTTCTTT; CDR3 protein: CAWEGALGTEAFF
clone size: -; J gene: TRBJ2-7; V gene: TRBV18; D gene: TRBD2; CDR3 DNA: TGTGCCAGCTCACCACTCCGGGGGGGGAGTGCGGCCTACGAGCAGTACTTC; CDR3 protein: CASSPLRGGSAAYEQYF
clone size: -; J gene: TRBJ1-6; V gene: TRBV5-4; D gene: -; CDR3 DNA: TGTGCCAGCAGCCCCCCCGGCTCCTATAATTCACCCCTCCACTTT; CDR3 protein: CASSPPGSYNSPLHF
clone size: -; J gene: TRBJ1-1; V gene: TRBV6-4; D gene: -; CDR3 DNA: TGTGCCAGCAGCACTACAGAGAACACTGAAGCTTTCTTT; CDR3 protein: CASSTTENTEAFF
clone size: -; J gene: TRBJ1-6; V gene: TRBV6-4; D gene: TRBD1; CDR3 DNA: TGTGCCAGCTCGCACGGACAGGGACGGAGTCCCCTCCACTTT; CDR3 protein: CASSHGQGRSPLHF
clone size: -; J gene: TRBJ2-7; V gene: TRBV7-3; D gene: -; CDR3 DNA: TGTGCCAGCAGCTTAAGCGGGGACTACGAGCAGTACTTC; CDR3 protein: CASSLSGDYEQYF
clone size: -; J gene: TRBJ1-2; V gene: TRBV27; D gene: TRBD1; CDR3 DNA: TGTGCCAGCAGTTCTCCCGGGACAGGGGATGTGGGCTACACCTTC; CDR3 protein: CASSSPGTGDVGYTF
clone size: -; J gene: TRBJ1-6; V gene: TRBV15; D gene: -; CDR3 DNA: TGTGCCACCAGCAGAGTGCAGGGTTATAATTCACCCCTCCACTTT; CDR3 protein: CATSRVQGYNSPLHF
clone size: -; J gene: TRBJ1-2; V gene: TRBV5-8; D gene: -; CDR3 DNA: TGTGCCAGCAGCTTCCAGCAACTAGCTAACTATGGCTACACCTTC; CDR3 protein: CASSFQQLANYGYTF
clone size: -; J gene: TRBJ2-1; V gene: TRBV27; D gene: -; CDR3 DNA: TGTGCCAGCTCGGGGCTAGCGTCGGGCAATGAGCAGTTCTTC; CDR3 protein: CASSGLASGNEQFF
clone size: -; J gene: TRBJ2-7; V gene: TRBV7-2; D gene: -; CDR3 DNA: TGTGCCAGCAGCTTAGATTCCGGGACGTCATCCCGCGAGCAGTACTTC; CDR3 protein: CASSLDSGTSSREQYF
clone size: -; J gene: TRBJ2-7; V gene: TRBV9; D gene: TRBD1; CDR3 DNA: TGTGCCAGCAGCATAAGACAGGGAGCGTTTCCCTACGAGCAGTACTTC; CDR3 protein: CASSIRQGAFPYEQYF
clone size: -; J gene: TRBJ1-2; V gene: TRBV5-8; D gene: -; CDR3 DNA: TGTGCCAGCATGGACAGCCTCAAGGGGGGCTACACCTTC; CDR3 protein: CASMDSLKGGYTF
clone size: -; J gene: TRBJ2-2; V gene: TRBV5-1; D gene: -; CDR3 DNA: TGCGCCAGCAGCTTCCCGGGAGTGGACACCGGGGAGCTGTTTTTT; CDR3 protein: CASSFPGVDTGELFF
clone size: -; J gene: TRBJ1-1; V gene: TRBV11-2; D gene: -; CDR3 DNA: TGTGCCAGCAGCTTAGGAGACACTGAAGCTTTCTTT; CDR3 protein: CASSLGDTEAFF
clone size: -; J gene: TRBJ2-6; V gene: TRBV28; D gene: -; CDR3 DNA: TGTGCCAGCAGCCGGGACACGATCTCTGGGGCCAACGTCCTGACTTTC; CDR3 protein: CASSRDTISGANVLTF
clone size: -; J gene: TRBJ1-5; V gene: TRBV5-1; D gene: -; CDR3 DNA: TGCGCCAGCAGCTTTGGGGGCGGCGAAAATCAGCCCCAGCATTTT; CDR3 protein: CASSFGGGENQPQHF
clone size: -; J gene: TRBJ2-3; V gene: TRBV6-4; D gene: -; CDR3 DNA: TGTGCCAGCAGTGGACAAGCGAGTACAGATACGCAGTATTTT; CDR3 protein: CASSGQASTDTQYF
clone size: -; J gene: TRBJ2-7; V gene: TRBV11-3; D gene: -; CDR3 DNA: TGTGCCAGCTGGGGGAGTTGGGCTTTCGAGCAGTACTTC; CDR3 protein: CASWGSWAFEQYF
clone size: -; J gene: TRBJ2-7; V gene: TRBV6-5; D gene: TRBD2; CDR3 DNA: TGTGCCAGCAGTACCGCGCGCGGGAGTCGTCACGAGCAGTACTTC; CDR3 protein: CASSTARGSRHEQYF
clone size: -; J gene: TRBJ2-7; V gene: TRBV30; D gene: -; CDR3 DNA: TGTGCCTGGAGTCTCCTCTACGAGCAGTACTTC; CDR3 protein: CAWSLLYEQYF
clone size: -; J gene: TRBJ1-6; V gene: TRBV28; D gene: -; CDR3 DNA: TGTGCCAGCAGTTTACTCGGTCTGGGTCCTAATTCACCCCTCCACTTT; CDR3 protein: CASSLLGLGPNSPLHF
clone size: -; J gene: TRBJ2-7; V gene: TRBV6-5; D gene: -; CDR3 DNA: TGTGCCAGCAATCGAAACGGGGCCTACGAGCAGTACTTC; CDR3 protein: CASNRNGAYEQYF
clone size: -; J gene: TRBJ1-2; V gene: TRBV11-2; D gene: TRBD1; CDR3 DNA: TGTGCCAGCAGCTTGGCAGGGGGGGCTATTCATGGCTACACCTTC; CDR3 protein: CASSLAGGAIHGYTF
clone size: -; J gene: TRBJ1-2; V gene: TRBV5-6; D gene: -; CDR3 DNA: TGTGCCAGCAGCTTGCCCCCAGGGGTCTATGGCTACACCTTC; CDR3 protein: CASSLPPGVYGYTF
clone size: -; J gene: TRBJ2-3; V gene: TRBV6-4; D gene: -; CDR3 DNA: TGTGCCAGCAGTGACGGGGCCACAGATACGCAGTATTTT; CDR3 protein: CASSDGATDTQYF
clone size: once; J gene: TRBJ2-1; V gene: TRBV9; D gene: TRBD2; CDR3 DNA: TGTGCCAGCAGCGTAGCTTTAGCGGGAGCCGGAGCCTCCTACAATGAGCAGTTCTTC; CDR3 protein: CASSVALAGAGASYNEQFF
clone size: once; J gene: TRBJ2-7; V gene: TRBV30; D gene: -; CDR3 DNA: TGTGCCTGGAGTGACGGCCCGAGAGCCAAATACGAGCAGTACTTC; CDR3 protein: CAWSDGPRAKYEQYF
clone size: -; J gene: TRBJ2-7; V gene: TRBV7-6; D gene: TRBD1; CDR3 DNA: TGTGCCAGCAGCTTAGGACAGGGCCTGACCTACGAGCAGTACTTC; CDR3 protein: CASSLGQGLTYEQYF